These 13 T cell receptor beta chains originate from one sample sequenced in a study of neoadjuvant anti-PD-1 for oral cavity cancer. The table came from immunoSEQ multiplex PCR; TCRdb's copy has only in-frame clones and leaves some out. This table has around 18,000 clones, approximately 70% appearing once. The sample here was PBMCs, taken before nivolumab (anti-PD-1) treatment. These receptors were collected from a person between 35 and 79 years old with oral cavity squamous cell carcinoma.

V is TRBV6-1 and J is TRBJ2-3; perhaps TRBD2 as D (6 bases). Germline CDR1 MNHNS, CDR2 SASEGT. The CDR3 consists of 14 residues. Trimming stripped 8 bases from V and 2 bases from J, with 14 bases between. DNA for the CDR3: TGTGCCAGCGAGGGACGGGGGTTCACAGATACGCAGTATTTT. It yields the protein CASEGRGFTDTQYF.

CDR3 DNA sequence: TGTGCCAGCAGCCCAGGGAGCAACACTGAAGCTTTCTTT. It yields the protein CASSPGSNTEAFF. The V and J genes are TRBV6-4 and TRBJ1-1; the D gene is possibly TRBD1 (5 bases). The length of the CDR3 is 13 residues. Trimming took off 6 bases at V and 2 bases at J, with 10 bases between the two ends. Per germline, CDR1 MRHNA and CDR2 SNTAGT.

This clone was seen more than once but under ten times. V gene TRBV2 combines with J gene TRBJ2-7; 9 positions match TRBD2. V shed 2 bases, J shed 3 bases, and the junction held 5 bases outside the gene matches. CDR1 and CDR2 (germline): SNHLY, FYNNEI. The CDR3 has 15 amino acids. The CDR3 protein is CASSERGLALYEQYF. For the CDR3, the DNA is TGTGCCAGCAGTGAACGAGGACTAGCGCTCTACGAGCAGTACTTC.

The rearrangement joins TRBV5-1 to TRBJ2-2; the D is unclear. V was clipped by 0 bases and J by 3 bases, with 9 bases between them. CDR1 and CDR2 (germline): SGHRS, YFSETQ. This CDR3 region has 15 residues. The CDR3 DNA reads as TGCGCCAGCAGCTTGGAGGACCCTTACACCGGGGAGCTGTTTTTT. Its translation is CASSLEDPYTGELFF.

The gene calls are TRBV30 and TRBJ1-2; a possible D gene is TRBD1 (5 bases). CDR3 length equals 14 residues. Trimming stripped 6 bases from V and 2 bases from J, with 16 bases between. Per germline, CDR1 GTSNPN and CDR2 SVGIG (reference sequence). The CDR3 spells CACPWGRRNYGYTF. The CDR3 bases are TGTGCCTGTCCCTGGGGCAGGCGGAACTATGGCTACACCTTC.

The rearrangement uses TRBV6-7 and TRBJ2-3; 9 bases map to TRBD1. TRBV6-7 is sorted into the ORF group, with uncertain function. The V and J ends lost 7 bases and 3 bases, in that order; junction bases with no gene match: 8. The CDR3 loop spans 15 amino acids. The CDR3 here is CASTLMGQGTDTQYF. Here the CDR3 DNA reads TGTGCCAGCACCCTAATGGGACAGGGAACAGATACGCAGTATTTT.

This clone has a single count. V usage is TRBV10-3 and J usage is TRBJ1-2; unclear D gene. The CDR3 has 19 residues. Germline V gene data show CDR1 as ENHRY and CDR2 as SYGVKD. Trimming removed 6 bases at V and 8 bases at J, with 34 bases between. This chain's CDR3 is CAISAIDQRPSGVLGGYTF. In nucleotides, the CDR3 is TGTGCCATCAGCGCTATTGACCAGCGGCCTAGCGGTGTGTTGGGAGGCTACACCTTC.

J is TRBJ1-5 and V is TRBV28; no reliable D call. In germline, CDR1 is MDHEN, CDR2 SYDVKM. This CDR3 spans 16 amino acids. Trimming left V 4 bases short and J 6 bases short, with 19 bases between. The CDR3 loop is CASSSPRREIGQPQHF. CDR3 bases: TGTGCCAGCAGTTCCCCGCGGAGGGAAATTGGTCAGCCCCAGCATTTT.

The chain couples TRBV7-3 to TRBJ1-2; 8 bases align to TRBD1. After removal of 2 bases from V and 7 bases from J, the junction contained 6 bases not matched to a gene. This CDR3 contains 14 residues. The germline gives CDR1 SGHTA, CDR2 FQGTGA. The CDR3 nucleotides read TGTGCCAGCAGCTTACAGGGGGCGGGTTCTGGCTACACCTTC. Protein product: CASSLQGAGSGYTF.

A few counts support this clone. The CDR3 nucleotides read TGTGCCAGCGCTTTGGAGTGGACAGATACGCAGTATTTT. Translation: CASALEWTDTQYF. The chain has TRBV4-2 and TRBJ2-3; D gene ambiguous. Trimming shortened V by 8 bases and J by 3 bases, and 12 bases separated the two germline ends. The CDR3 is 13 residues long. CDR1 and CDR2 (germline): LGHNA, YNFKEQ.

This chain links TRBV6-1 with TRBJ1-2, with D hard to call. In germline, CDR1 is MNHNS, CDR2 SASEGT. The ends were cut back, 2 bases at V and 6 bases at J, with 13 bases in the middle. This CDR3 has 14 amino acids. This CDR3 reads CASSELSGMDGYTF. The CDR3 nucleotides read TGTGCCAGCAGTGAATTATCGGGGATGGATGGCTACACCTTC.

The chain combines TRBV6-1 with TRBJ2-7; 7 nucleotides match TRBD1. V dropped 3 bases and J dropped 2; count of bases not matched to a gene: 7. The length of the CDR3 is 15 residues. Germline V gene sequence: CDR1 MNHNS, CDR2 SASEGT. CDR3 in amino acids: CASSDPGQRAYEQYF. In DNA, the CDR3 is TGTGCCAGCAGTGACCCGGGACAGCGCGCCTACGAGCAGTACTTC.

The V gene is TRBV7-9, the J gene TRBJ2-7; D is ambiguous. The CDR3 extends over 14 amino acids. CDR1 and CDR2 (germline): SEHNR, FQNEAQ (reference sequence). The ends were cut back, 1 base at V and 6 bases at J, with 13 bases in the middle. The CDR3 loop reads CASSLEAQAAEQYF. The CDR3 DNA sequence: TGTGCCAGCAGCTTAGAGGCGCAGGCTGCCGAGCAGTACTTC.